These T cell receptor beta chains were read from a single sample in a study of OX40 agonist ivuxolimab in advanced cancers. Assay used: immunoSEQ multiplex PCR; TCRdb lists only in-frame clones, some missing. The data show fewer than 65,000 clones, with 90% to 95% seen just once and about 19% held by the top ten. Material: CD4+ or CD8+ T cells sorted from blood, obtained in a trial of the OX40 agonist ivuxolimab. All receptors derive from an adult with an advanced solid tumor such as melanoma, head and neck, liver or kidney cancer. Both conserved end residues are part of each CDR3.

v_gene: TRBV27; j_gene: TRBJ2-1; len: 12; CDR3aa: CEDGRSRNEQFF
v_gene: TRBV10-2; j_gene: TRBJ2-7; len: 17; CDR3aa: CASTGSVLAKSSYEQYF
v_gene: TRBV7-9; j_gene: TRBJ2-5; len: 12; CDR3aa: CASSSTVETQYF
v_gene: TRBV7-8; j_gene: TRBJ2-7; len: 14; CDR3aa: CASSFSELRYEQYF
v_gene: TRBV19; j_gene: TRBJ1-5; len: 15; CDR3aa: CASRPLRGGDQPQHF
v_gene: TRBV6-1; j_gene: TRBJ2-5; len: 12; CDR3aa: CASNTGGETQYF
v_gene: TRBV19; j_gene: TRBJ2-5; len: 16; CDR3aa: CASSRIQRESPETQYF
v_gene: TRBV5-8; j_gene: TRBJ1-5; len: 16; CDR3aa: CASSLAFDRANQPQHF
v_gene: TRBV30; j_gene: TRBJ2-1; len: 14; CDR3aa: CAWALENRANEQFF
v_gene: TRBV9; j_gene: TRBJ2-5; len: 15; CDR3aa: CASSPRQPTQETQYF